This T cell receptor (beta chain) is from a study of blood T cell repertoires in COVID-19. Turning to the study itself: Researchers got acute and convalescent COVID-19 samples from the United States, Italy and Spain. Nucleic acid was either cDNA or gDNA, and it came from T cells, B-cell-depleted T cells, or PBMCs.

The germline V gene has CDR1 DFQATT and CDR2 SNEGSKA (reference sequence). The CDR3 covers 13 residues. V lost 3 bases and J 7 bases, leaving 16 bases between the germline ends. Authors' analysis steps: Estimates of nucleated cell counts were drawn from the amplification of reference gene primers. Sequencing was performed with immunoSEQ multiplex PCR; in TCRdb, only in-frame clones are kept and a portion is missing. V, J and clone size were drawn from that table, and D and trimming were deduced from the DNA. This table holds 350,000 to 550,000 clones, around 88% found once. The chain carries TRBV20-1 and TRBJ2-7, with TRBD1 as a possible D gene (6 bases). Material for sequencing was peripheral blood. The TCR sequence derives from a woman in her twenties or thirties with acute or convalescent COVID-19. CDR3 sequence reads: CSASPRGSGEQYF. CDR3 coding DNA: TGCAGTGCTAGTCCGAGGGGGTCGGGGGAGCAGTACTTC.